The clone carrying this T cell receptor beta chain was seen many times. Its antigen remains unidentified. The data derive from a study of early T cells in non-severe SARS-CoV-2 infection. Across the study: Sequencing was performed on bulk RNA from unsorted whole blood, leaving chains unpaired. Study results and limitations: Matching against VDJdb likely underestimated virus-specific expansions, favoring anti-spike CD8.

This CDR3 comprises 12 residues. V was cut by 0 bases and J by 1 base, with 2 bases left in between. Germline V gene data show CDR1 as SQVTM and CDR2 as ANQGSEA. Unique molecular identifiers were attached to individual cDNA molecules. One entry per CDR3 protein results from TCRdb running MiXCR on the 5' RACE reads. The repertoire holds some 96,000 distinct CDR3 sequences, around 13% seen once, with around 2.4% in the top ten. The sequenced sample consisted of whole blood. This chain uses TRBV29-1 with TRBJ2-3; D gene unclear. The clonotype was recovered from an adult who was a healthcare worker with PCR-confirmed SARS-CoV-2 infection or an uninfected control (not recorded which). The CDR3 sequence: CSVEEGTDTQYF. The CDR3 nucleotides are TGCAGCGTTGAAGAGGGCACAGATACGCAGTATTTT.